This T cell receptor (beta chain) comes out of a study of response to subunit inactivated influenza vaccine. Study-wide points: Each seasonal influenza vaccination, the authors suggested, recruits few new T cells.

On this clonotype: Its antigen is as yet unknown.

The CDR3 consists of 12 residues. Germline CDR1 is KGHSH and CDR2 is LQKENI. Trimming shortened V by 3 bases and J by 7 bases, and 10 bases separated the two germline ends. One entry per CDR3 protein, called by TCRdb with MiXCR from the RT-PCR reads. The table has hundreds of thousands of distinct CDR3 sequences, over 10% seen once; the top ten hold 13%. The TCR originated in a middle-aged man who received an inactivated influenza vaccine. The sample here was PBMCs from blood, taken roughly 46 days after vaccination. The rearrangement links TRBV18 to TRBJ2-7; D gene ambiguous. As DNA, the CDR3 is TGTGCCAGCTCACCTACCCCGCGGGAGCAGTACTTC. Translated, it gives CASSPTPREQYF.